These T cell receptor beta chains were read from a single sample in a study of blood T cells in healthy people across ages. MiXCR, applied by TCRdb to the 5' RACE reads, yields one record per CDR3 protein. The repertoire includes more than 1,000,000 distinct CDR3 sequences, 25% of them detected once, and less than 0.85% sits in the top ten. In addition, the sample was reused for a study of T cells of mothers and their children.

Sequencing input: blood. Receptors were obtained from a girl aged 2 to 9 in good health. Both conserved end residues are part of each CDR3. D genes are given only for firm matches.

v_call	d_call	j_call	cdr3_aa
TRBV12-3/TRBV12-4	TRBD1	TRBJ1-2	CASSGTGEVYGYTF
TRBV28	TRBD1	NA	CASSGMAGGDYEQYF
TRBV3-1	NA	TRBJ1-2	CASSQDRTAVGGYTF
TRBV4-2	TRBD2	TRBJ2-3	CASSHSSGDADTQYF
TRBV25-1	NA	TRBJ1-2	CASSENGDYGYTF
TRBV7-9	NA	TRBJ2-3	CASSLDVPRQYF
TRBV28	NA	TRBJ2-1	CASNPAAHNEQFF
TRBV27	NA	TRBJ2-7	CASSLGMNLKRYF
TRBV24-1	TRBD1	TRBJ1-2	CATSDSLSTPGQGRYGYTF
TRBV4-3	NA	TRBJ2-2	CASSQELSGELFF
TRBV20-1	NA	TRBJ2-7	CSAIGGASYEQYF
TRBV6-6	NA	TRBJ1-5	CASRENQPQHF
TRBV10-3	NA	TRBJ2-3	CAISDSSKHTDTQYF
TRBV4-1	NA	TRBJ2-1	CASSQESVEQFF
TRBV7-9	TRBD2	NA	CASSLNAGGEQFF
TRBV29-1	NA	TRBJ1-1	CSVEGAGKEEGTEAFF
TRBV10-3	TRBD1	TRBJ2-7	CAIRTPTGVKVDEQYF
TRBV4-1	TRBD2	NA	CASSPLAGSQKETQYF
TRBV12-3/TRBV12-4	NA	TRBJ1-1	CASLPRPGTEAFF
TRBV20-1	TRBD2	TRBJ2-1	CSARPKGGLAGGRSYNEQFF
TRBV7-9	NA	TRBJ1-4	CASSADSRLFF
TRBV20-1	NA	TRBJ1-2	CSARAIFGYTF
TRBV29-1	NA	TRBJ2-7	CSVRGDNSYEQYF
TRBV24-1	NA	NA	CATSGVSNEQFF
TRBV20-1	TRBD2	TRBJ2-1	CSARRASGTYNEQFF
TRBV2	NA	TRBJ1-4	CASSAPSGSTNEKLFF
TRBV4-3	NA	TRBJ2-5	CASSQLTGPWEQYF
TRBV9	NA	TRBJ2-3	CASSVEDSNTDTQYF
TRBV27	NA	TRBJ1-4	CASSLSTGYEKLFF
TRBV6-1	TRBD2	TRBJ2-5	CASSVVLAGQETQYF
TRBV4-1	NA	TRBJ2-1	CASSQDNTGNEQFF
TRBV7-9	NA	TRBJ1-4	CASSHSSRRLFF
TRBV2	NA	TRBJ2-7	CASLQDYTYEQYF
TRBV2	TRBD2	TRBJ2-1	CASNRSGRKLEQFF
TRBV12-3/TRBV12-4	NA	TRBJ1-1	CASSFQRDTEAFF
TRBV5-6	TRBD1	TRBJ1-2	CASSQIQGAKYGYTF
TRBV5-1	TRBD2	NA	CASRSATSGEQFF
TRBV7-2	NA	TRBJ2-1	CASSFNTGTYNEQFF
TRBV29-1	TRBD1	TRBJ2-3	CSVSPGQGIEDTQYF
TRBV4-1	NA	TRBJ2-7	CASSQGAYSYEQYF
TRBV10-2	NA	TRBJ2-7	CASRAEVGEQYF
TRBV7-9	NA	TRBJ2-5	CASSLRIEETQYF
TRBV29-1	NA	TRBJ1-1	CSLSRVLMNTEAFF
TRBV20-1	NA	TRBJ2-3	CSAGLRQVLDTQYF
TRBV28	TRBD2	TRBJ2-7	CASSFLGSSGIYEQYF
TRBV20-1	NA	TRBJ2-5	CSASPGGGETQYF
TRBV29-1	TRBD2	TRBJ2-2	CSAHVASGSITGELFF
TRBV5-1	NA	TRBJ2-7	CASSTSRDSRTYEQYF
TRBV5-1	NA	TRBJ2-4	CASRQDGAKNIQYF